Below are 29 T cell receptor beta chains sequenced from a single sample in a study of CXCR3-negative and CXCR3-positive naive CD8 T cells. Study-level findings and limits: Compared with CXCR3-negative naive cells, CXCR3-positive naive cells showed more hydrophobic TRB CDR3s.

What these receptors recognize is not known. Researchers prepared the TRB cDNA libraries using 5' RACE with UMI labels. Each CDR3 protein gets one entry in TCRdb, which reprocessed the 5' RACE reads and gives no DNA. Found here are about 50,000 distinct CDR3 sequences; the top ten clones hold about 0.5%. Sequencing was done on a sample of naive CXCR3+ CD8+ T cells from blood. Subset reported: CD45RO-CCR7+CD27+CD95- naive CD8+ T cells expressing CXCR3 (TNR3+). Source of these receptors: a human donor in good health. Some clones in this sample may be carry-over from other donors' samples.

The rearrangement uses TRBV12-3 or TRBV12-4 and TRBJ2-5; TCRdb's D call of TRBD2 is untestable without DNA. This CDR3 spans 15 amino acids. CDR3 protein: CASSLVLAGVETQYF.

The chain uses TRBV19 and TRBJ1-1. CDR1 is LNHDA, CDR2 SQIVND, per germline (reference sequence). The length of the CDR3 is 11 residues. CDR3: CASSSFTEAFF.

The chain recombines TRBV3-1 with TRBJ2-1; TCRdb reports TRBD1, a call that lacks DNA to check it against. Germline CDR1 LGHDT, CDR2 YNNKEL (reference sequence). CDR3 size: 17 residues. The chain's CDR3 is CASSQVGSDRGRIEQFF.

The gene calls are TRBV7-3 and TRBJ1-1. The CDR3 loop spans 13 amino acids. CDR1 and CDR2 (germline): SGHTA, FQGTGA. The CDR3 here is CASSFSTNTEAFF. The complete variable domain, with remaining parts taken from reference TRBV7-3 and TRBJ1-1, reads GAGVSQTPSNKVTEKGKYVELRCDPISGHTALYWYRQSLGQGPEFLIYFQGTGAADDSGLPNDRFFAVRPEGSVSTLKIQRTERGDSAVYLCASSFSTNTEAFFGQGTRLTVV.

The chain couples TRBV10-3 to TRBJ2-5; TCRdb picks TRBD2, but there is no DNA to check that call. The CDR3 totals 14 residues. The germline gives CDR1 ENHRY, CDR2 SYGVKD. Here the CDR3 reads CAISTSGGQETQYF.

The chain couples TRBV28 to TRBJ1-4; the TRBD1 assignment by TCRdb is unverifiable without DNA. The CDR3 runs 14 residues. Germline loops: CDR1 MDHEN, CDR2 SYDVKM. The CDR3 reads CASGTTGVNEKLFF.

V is TRBV28 and J is TRBJ2-7; the D call of TRBD1 rests on TCRdb alone, since no DNA is present to check it. The V gene's germline CDR1 is MDHEN and CDR2 SYDVKM. This CDR3 has 14 amino acids. This CDR3 reads CASTPDRGIYEQYF. Variable domain in full (rest from reference TRBV28 and TRBJ2-7): DVKVTQSSRYLVKRTGEKVFLECVQDMDHENMFWYRQDPGLGLRLIYFSYDVKMKEKGDIPEGYSVSREKKERFSLILESASTNQTSMYLCASTPDRGIYEQYFGPGTRLTVT.

V gene TRBV7-9 combines with J gene TRBJ1-2; TCRdb's D call, TRBD1, is unchecked because there is no DNA. Germline-derived CDR1 and CDR2 are SEHNR and FQNEAQ (reference sequence). CDR3 size: 13 residues. The CDR3 spells CASSFTGADGYTF.

This chain links TRBV5-1 with TRBJ1-1. Germline-derived CDR1 and CDR2 are SGHRS and YFSETQ. The CDR3 runs 13 residues. This CDR3 reads CASSLVGPTEAFF.

The V and J genes are TRBV20-1 and TRBJ2-7. Germline V gene sequence: CDR1 DFQATT, CDR2 SNEGSKA (reference sequence). The CDR3 is made up of 17 amino acids. The CDR3 protein is CSAQAQVSATHSYEQYF.

The chain recombines TRBV14 with TRBJ2-3; the D call of TRBD1 rests on TCRdb alone, since no DNA is present to check it. The length of the CDR3 is 15 residues. CDR1 and CDR2 (germline): SGHDN, FVKESK. The CDR3: CASSPTGFSADTQYF.

J is TRBJ1-6 and V is TRBV12-3 or TRBV12-4; TCRdb outputs TRBD1, but without DNA this stays unchecked. There are 14 residues in the CDR3. The chain's CDR3 is CASSPTGGGSPLHF.

The chain couples TRBV27 to TRBJ2-1; the D call of TRBD2 rests on TCRdb alone, since no DNA is present to check it. Germline CDR1 and CDR2: MNHEY and SMNVEV (reference sequence). The CDR3 is 13 residues long. The CDR3 region is CASERTSGNEQFF.

This chain uses TRBV4-3 with TRBJ2-7. This CDR3 has 11 residues. Per the germline V gene, CDR1 is LGHNA and CDR2 is YSLEER. The CDR3 here is CASSIGREQYF.

The chain uses TRBV15 and TRBJ2-1. Germline loops: CDR1 LNHNV, CDR2 YYDKDF (reference sequence). The CDR3 extends over 15 amino acids. The CDR3 loop reads CATSGGRDSYNEQFF.

The chain joins TRBV6-2 or TRBV6-3 to TRBJ2-1; lacking DNA, the TRBD1 call made by TCRdb goes unchecked. This CDR3 region has 14 residues. CDR1 and CDR2 from the germline V gene are MNHEY and SVGEGT. This CDR3 reads CASSPIGGFNEQFF.

The rearrangement links TRBV12-3 or TRBV12-4 to TRBJ2-1; with no DNA, the TCRdb D assignment of TRBD1 cannot be verified. The length of the CDR3 is 13 residues. The CDR3 loop is CASRAPGGEEQFF.

The V and J genes are TRBV28 and TRBJ2-7; as DNA is missing, the TRBD2 call by TCRdb cannot be tested. The V gene's germline CDR1 is MDHEN and CDR2 SYDVKM. CDR3 length: 14 residues. The CDR3 is CASSFMGPSYEQYF.

The chain couples TRBV4-2 to TRBJ1-1; without DNA, the TCRdb call of TRBD1 cannot be checked. The CDR3 has 16 amino acids. Germline V gene lookup returns CDR1 LGHNA and CDR2 YNFKEQ. The chain's CDR3 is CASSQVGAGVNTEAFF.

The J gene is TRBJ1-5, the V gene TRBV12-3 or TRBV12-4. The CDR3 covers 14 residues. This chain's CDR3 is CASSPHPNNQPQHF.

This chain joins TRBV7-6 and TRBJ1-2. CDR3 length: 16 residues. Germline V lookup: CDR1 SGHVS, CDR2 FNYEAQ. CDR3: CASSPLPTGNPYGYTF.

The V and J genes are TRBV7-9 and TRBJ2-7. This CDR3 spans 12 amino acids. Germline V gene lookup returns CDR1 SEHNR and CDR2 FQNEAQ (reference sequence). The CDR3 sequence: CASSVSSYEQYF.

The V call is TRBV5-1, the J call TRBJ2-1; TCRdb's D gene call, TRBD1, goes unchecked for lack of DNA. From germline, CDR1 is SGHRS and CDR2 YFSETQ. The CDR3 has 13 amino acids. The CDR3 spells CASSLTGGNEQFF.

The rearrangement joins TRBV7-9 to TRBJ1-2. CDR3 length: 14 residues. From germline, CDR1 is SEHNR and CDR2 FQNEAQ (reference sequence). The CDR3 reads CASSDSTVTYGYTF.

J is TRBJ2-2 and V is TRBV6-4; TCRdb designates TRBD1, a call that cannot be tested without DNA. Germline V CDR1 and CDR2: MRHNA, SNTAGT. The CDR3 length is 16 residues. Here the CDR3 reads CASSDLQGSNTGELFF.

The chain links TRBV20-1 to TRBJ2-1; TCRdb selects TRBD2, and the lack of DNA leaves this call unchecked. Germline V lookup: CDR1 DFQATT, CDR2 SNEGSKA (reference sequence). The CDR3 extends over 16 amino acids. The CDR3 reads CSARGLAGARYNEQFF.

The V and J genes are TRBV25-1 and TRBJ2-1; TCRdb returns TRBD2, unconfirmable since there is no DNA. Germline-derived CDR1 and CDR2 are MGHDK and SYGVNS. The CDR3 has 14 residues. CDR3 in amino acids: CASKGASGYNEQFF.

This chain joins TRBV7-2 and TRBJ2-5; checking the TCRdb D call of TRBD2 is not possible without DNA. The CDR3 has 17 amino acids. CDR1 and CDR2 (germline): SGHTA, FQGNSA. The CDR3 loop is CASSPSKAGGLQETQYF.

The V gene is TRBV6-6, the J gene TRBJ2-1; without DNA, the TCRdb call of TRBD1 cannot be checked. The germline V gene encodes CDR1 MNHNY and CDR2 SVGAGI (reference sequence). This CDR3 contains 21 residues. CDR3 region: CASSYSPHGGTVSRRDNEQFF.